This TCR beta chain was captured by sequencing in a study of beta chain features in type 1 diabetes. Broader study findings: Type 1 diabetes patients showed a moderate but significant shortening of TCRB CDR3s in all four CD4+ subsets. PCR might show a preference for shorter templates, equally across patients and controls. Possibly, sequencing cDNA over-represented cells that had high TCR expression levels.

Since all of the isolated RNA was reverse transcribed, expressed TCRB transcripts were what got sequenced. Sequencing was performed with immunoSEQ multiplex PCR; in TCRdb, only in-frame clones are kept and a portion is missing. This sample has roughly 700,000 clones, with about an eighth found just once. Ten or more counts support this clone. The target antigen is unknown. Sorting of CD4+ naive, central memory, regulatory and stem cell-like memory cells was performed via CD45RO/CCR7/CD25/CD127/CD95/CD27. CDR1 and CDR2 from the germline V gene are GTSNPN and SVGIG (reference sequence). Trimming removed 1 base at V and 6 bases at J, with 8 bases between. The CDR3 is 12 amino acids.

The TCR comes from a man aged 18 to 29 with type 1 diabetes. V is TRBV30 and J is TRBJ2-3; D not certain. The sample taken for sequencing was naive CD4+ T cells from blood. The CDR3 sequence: CAWSGARDTQYF. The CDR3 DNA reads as TGTGCCTGGAGTGGCGCACGGGATACGCAGTATTTT.